Listed below are T cell receptor beta chains from one sample, sequenced in a study of beta chain features in type 1 diabetes. Here immunoSEQ multiplex PCR was the method, and the copy in TCRdb shows in-frame clones only, minus some. The sample comprises some 150,000 clones, roughly 10% of which are singletons, and about 0.65% rests with the top ten. Material for sequencing was central memory CD4+ T cells from blood. The origin of the receptors is a woman aged 25 to 39 with type 1 diabetes. The CDR3 runs from the conserved cysteine through the conserved F or W. Each record gives: clone size, V gene, D gene, J gene, CDR3 DNA, CDR3 protein. A D gene is named only where the DNA matches it firmly. Size is omitted from some rows. Given values are once, few, many or a class for expanded clones.

size: few
V: TRBV5-4
D: TRBD2
J: TRBJ2-3
DNA: TGTGCGACCGGGACTAGCGGGAGCACAGATACGCAGTATTTT
CDR3: CATGTSGSTDTQYF

size: few
V: TRBV13
D: NA
J: TRBJ1-5
DNA: TGTGCCAGCAGAGACTCCCGTAGCAATCAGCCCCAGCATTTT
CDR3: CASRDSRSNQPQHF

size: few
V: TRBV30
D: NA
J: TRBJ2-1
DNA: TGTGCCTGGAGAAGGGAGACCTCCTACAATGAGCAGTTCTTC
CDR3: CAWRRETSYNEQFF

size: many
V: TRBV10-3
D: TRBD1
J: TRBJ1-1
DNA: TGTGCCATCAGTGAGCGGGGACAGGAGAACACTGAAGCTTTCTTT
CDR3: CAISERGQENTEAFF

size: NA
V: TRBV13
D: NA
J: TRBJ1-1
DNA: TGTGCCAGCAGCTTTCCCAGGATGAACACTGAAGCTTTCTTT
CDR3: CASSFPRMNTEAFF

size: NA
V: TRBV7-3
D: NA
J: TRBJ2-2
DNA: TGTGCCAGCAGCCCTCGGTATCCGAACACCGGGGAGCTGTTTTTT
CDR3: CASSPRYPNTGELFF

size: few
V: TRBV5-4
D: TRBD1
J: TRBJ2-5
DNA: TGTGCCAGCAGCTTACTTACCAGGGGGAGAGAGACCCAGTACTTC
CDR3: CASSLLTRGRETQYF

size: NA
V: TRBV28
D: NA
J: TRBJ1-1
DNA: TGTGCCAGGTTAAGCTGCCAGGCTGAAGCTTTCTTT
CDR3: CARLSCQAEAFF

size: NA
V: TRBV2
D: TRBD1
J: TRBJ2-1
DNA: TGTGCCAGCAAGTATAAGGGGGCAATCTACAATGAGCAGTTCTTC
CDR3: CASKYKGAIYNEQFF

size: NA
V: TRBV5-6
D: NA
J: TRBJ2-5
DNA: TGTGCCAGCAGCTTCCGGAGAACCCAGTACTTC
CDR3: CASSFRRTQYF

size: few
V: TRBV6-6
D: NA
J: TRBJ2-7
DNA: TGTGCCAGCAGTAAAGGGGCCTACGAGCAGTACTTC
CDR3: CASSKGAYEQYF

size: NA
V: TRBV29-1
D: NA
J: TRBJ2-3
DNA: TGCAGCGCCAAAGGGGTGGCACAAGATACGCAGTATTTT
CDR3: CSAKGVAQDTQYF

size: NA
V: TRBV10-1
D: NA
J: TRBJ1-1
DNA: TGCGCCAGCAGTGAGTCAGGGGGATTCCGGACTGAAGCTTTCTTT
CDR3: CASSESGGFRTEAFF

size: many
V: TRBV27
D: NA
J: TRBJ2-6
DNA: TGTGCCAGCAGTTTATTGGCAGGGGTCCCCTCTGGGGCCAACGTCCTGACTTTC
CDR3: CASSLLAGVPSGANVLTF

size: few
V: TRBV28
D: NA
J: TRBJ1-2
DNA: TGTGCCAGCAGCCCCACCACGACAGCTCTTTATGGCTACACCTTC
CDR3: CASSPTTTALYGYTF

size: NA
V: TRBV15
D: NA
J: TRBJ2-7
DNA: TGTGCCACCAGCAGAGAGCATGGAGATTCCTACGAGCAGTACTTC
CDR3: CATSREHGDSYEQYF

size: NA
V: TRBV7-9
D: TRBD1
J: TRBJ1-2
DNA: TGTGCCAGCAGCCAGGGGGCGCCTGGGTATGGCTACACCTTC
CDR3: CASSQGAPGYGYTF

size: few
V: TRBV14
D: TRBD1
J: TRBJ1-1
DNA: TGTGCCAGCAGCCAAGCCGAAGGGAGCGACAGGGGGGACACTGAAGCTTTCTTT
CDR3: CASSQAEGSDRGDTEAFF

size: NA
V: TRBV28
D: NA
J: TRBJ1-5
DNA: TGTGCCAGCACCCTTCCGGGTTCTTATAGCAATCAGCCCCAGCATTTT
CDR3: CASTLPGSYSNQPQHF

size: few
V: TRBV27
D: NA
J: TRBJ2-5
DNA: TGTGCCAGCAGTCCCCGGGATGGGGAGACCCAGTACTTC
CDR3: CASSPRDGETQYF

size: NA
V: TRBV5-1
D: TRBD2
J: TRBJ2-2
DNA: TGCGCCAGCAGCTGGGTAGCGGGAGGATCCGGGGAGCTGTTTTTT
CDR3: CASSWVAGGSGELFF

size: NA
V: TRBV29-1
D: NA
J: TRBJ2-3
DNA: TGCAGCGCCGCAGGGGTAGAATCAGATACGCAGTATTTT
CDR3: CSAAGVESDTQYF

size: NA
V: TRBV7-8
D: TRBD1
J: TRBJ1-3
DNA: TGTGCCAGCAGACTAGACAGGGTGATCTCTGGAAACACCATATATTTT
CDR3: CASRLDRVISGNTIYF

size: few
V: TRBV7-3
D: TRBD2
J: TRBJ2-1
DNA: TGTGCCAGCAGCTTAATAGGCGCGGGAGCCTACAATGAGCAGTTCTTC
CDR3: CASSLIGAGAYNEQFF

size: few
V: TRBV28
D: NA
J: TRBJ2-5
DNA: TGTGCCAGCAGTTGGCACGGAGCTCAAGAGACCCAGTACTTC
CDR3: CASSWHGAQETQYF

size: NA
V: TRBV27
D: NA
J: TRBJ1-2
DNA: TGTGCCAGCAGTTTTACAGGGCCTAACTATGGCTACACCTTC
CDR3: CASSFTGPNYGYTF

size: NA
V: TRBV10-3
D: TRBD2
J: TRBJ2-3
DNA: TGTGCCATCAGTCGTTTAGCGGAGCGGGGTACAGATACGCAGTATTTT
CDR3: CAISRLAERGTDTQYF

size: few
V: TRBV28
D: NA
J: TRBJ1-4
DNA: TGTGCCAGCACCCCAGGGAATACTAATGAAAAACTGTTTTTT
CDR3: CASTPGNTNEKLFF

size: NA
V: TRBV19
D: NA
J: TRBJ1-2
DNA: TGTGCCAGTAGTATCAACGGGGGCTATGGCTACACCTTC
CDR3: CASSINGGYGYTF

size: NA
V: TRBV2
D: NA
J: TRBJ2-7
DNA: TGTGCCAGCAGCCTGGGACACGGAACCTACGAGCAGTACTTC
CDR3: CASSLGHGTYEQYF

size: NA
V: TRBV14
D: NA
J: TRBJ2-4
DNA: TGTGCCAGCAGCCAGGGCTACAGGGTAGATCTAGCCAAAAACATTCAGTACTTC
CDR3: CASSQGYRVDLAKNIQYF

size: few
V: TRBV4-1
D: TRBD2
J: TRBJ2-3
DNA: TGCGCCAGCAGCCAGGGATGGACTAGCGGGTTGGTCACAGATACGCAGTATTTT
CDR3: CASSQGWTSGLVTDTQYF

size: NA
V: TRBV6-1
D: TRBD1
J: TRBJ1-5
DNA: TGTGCCCGCAGGGGGCGGCCCCAGCATTTT
CDR3: CARRGRPQHF

size: NA
V: TRBV7-8
D: TRBD1
J: TRBJ2-1
DNA: TGTGCCAGCAGATTCGGGACAGTTAACAATGAGCAGTTCTTC
CDR3: CASRFGTVNNEQFF

size: few
V: TRBV28
D: NA
J: TRBJ1-5
DNA: TGTGCCAGCAGTTACGACAGTTATAGCAATCAGCCCCAGCATTTT
CDR3: CASSYDSYSNQPQHF

size: few
V: TRBV7-9
D: TRBD2
J: TRBJ2-3
DNA: TGTGCCAGCAGCCCGACTAGCGCAGATACGCAGTATTTT
CDR3: CASSPTSADTQYF

size: few
V: TRBV29-1
D: TRBD2
J: TRBJ2-3
DNA: TGCAGCGTGCTCCGGGGGAGGGATGATACGCAGTATTTT
CDR3: CSVLRGRDDTQYF

size: few
V: TRBV7-2
D: NA
J: TRBJ1-2
DNA: TGTGCCAGCAGCTTAGAAGGTCCCGGGAGATCTAACTATGGCTACACCTTC
CDR3: CASSLEGPGRSNYGYTF

size: NA
V: TRBV5-1
D: TRBD2
J: TRBJ2-5
DNA: TGCGCCAGCAGCTTGGGCGGGAGTCATGCTGAGACCCAGTACTTC
CDR3: CASSLGGSHAETQYF

size: NA
V: TRBV7-3
D: TRBD1
J: TRBJ2-4
DNA: TGTGCCAGCAGCATCGGACAGGGAGACATTCAGTACTTC
CDR3: CASSIGQGDIQYF

size: NA
V: TRBV7-9
D: NA
J: TRBJ2-5
DNA: TGTGCCAGCAGCCTCTATGCGGTTATAACTCAAGAGACCCAGTACTTC
CDR3: CASSLYAVITQETQYF